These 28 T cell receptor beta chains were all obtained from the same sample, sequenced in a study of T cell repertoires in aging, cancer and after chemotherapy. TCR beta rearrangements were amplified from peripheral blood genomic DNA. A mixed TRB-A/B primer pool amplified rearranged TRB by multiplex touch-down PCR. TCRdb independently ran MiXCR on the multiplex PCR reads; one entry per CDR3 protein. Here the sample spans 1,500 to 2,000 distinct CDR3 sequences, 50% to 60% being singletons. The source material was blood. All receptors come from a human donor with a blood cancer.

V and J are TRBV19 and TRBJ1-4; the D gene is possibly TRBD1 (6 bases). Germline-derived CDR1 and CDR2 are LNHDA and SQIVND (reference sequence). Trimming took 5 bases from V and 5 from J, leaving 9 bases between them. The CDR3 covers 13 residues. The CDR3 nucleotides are TGTGCCAGTAGTCAGGACAGAAATGAAAAACTGTTTTTT. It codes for CASSQDRNEKLFF.

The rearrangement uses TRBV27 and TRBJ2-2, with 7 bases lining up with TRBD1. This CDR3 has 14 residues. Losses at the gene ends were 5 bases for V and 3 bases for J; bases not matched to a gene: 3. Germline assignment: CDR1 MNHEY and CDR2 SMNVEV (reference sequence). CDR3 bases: TGTGCCAGCAGTCTGACAGGGTACACCGGGGAGCTGTTTTTT. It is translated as CASSLTGYTGELFF.

The CDR3 sequence is CSVTPPEQFF. The CDR3 nucleotides read TGCAGCGTCACACCCCCTGAGCAGTTCTTC. This chain links TRBV29-1 with TRBJ2-1; D uncertain. Trimming took off 6 bases at V and 9 bases at J, with 9 bases between the two ends. The CDR3 is made up of 10 amino acids. The V gene's germline CDR1 is SQVTM and CDR2 ANQGSEA.

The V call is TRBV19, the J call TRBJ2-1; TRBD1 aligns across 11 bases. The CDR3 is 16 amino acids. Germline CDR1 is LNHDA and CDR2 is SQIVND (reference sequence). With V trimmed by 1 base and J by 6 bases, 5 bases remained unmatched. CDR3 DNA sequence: TGTGCCAGTAGTATAGTGGACAGGGGGCGATTCAATGAGCAGTTCTTC. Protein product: CASSIVDRGRFNEQFF. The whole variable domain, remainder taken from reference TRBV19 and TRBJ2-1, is DGGITQSPKYLFRKEGQNVTLSCEQNLNHDAMYWYRQDPGQGLRLIYYSQIVNDFQKGDIAEGYSVSREKKESFPLTVTSAQKNPTAFYLCASSIVDRGRFNEQFFGPGTRLTVL.

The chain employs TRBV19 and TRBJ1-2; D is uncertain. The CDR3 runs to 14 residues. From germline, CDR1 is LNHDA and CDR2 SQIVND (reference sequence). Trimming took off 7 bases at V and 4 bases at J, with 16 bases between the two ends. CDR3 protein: CASTMTLRSYGYTF. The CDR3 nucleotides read TGTGCCAGTACCATGACGTTGCGCTCCTATGGCTACACCTTC.

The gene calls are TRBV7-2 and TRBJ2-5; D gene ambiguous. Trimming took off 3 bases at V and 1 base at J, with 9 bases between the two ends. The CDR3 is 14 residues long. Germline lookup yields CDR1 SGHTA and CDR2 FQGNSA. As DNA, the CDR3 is TGTGCCAGCAGCTTGGACCTCCGCCAAGAGACCCAGTACTTC. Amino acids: CASSLDLRQETQYF.

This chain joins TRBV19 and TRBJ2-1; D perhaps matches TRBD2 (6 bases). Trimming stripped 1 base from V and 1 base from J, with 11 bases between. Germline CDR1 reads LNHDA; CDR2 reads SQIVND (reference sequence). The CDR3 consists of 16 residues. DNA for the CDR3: TGTGCCAGTAGTATAGCGCCGGCGGGATCCTACAATGAGCAGTTCTTC. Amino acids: CASSIAPAGSYNEQFF.

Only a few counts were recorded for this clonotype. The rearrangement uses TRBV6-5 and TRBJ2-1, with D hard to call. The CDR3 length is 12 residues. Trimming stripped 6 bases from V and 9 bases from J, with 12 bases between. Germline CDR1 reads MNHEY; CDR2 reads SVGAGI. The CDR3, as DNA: TGTGCCAGCAGCAGAGAGTTCGGTGAGCAGTTCTTC. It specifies CASSREFGEQFF.

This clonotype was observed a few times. CDR3 DNA sequence: TGCAGCGTTGAAGGTTTTCTAGGTCAGGGGTCTGAGGATGGCTACACCTTC. It specifies CSVEGFLGQGSEDGYTF. The chain employs TRBV29-1 and TRBJ1-2, with a weak D call TRBD1 (6 bases). The CDR3 sequence is 17 residues long. Germline values: CDR1 SQVTM, CDR2 ANQGSEA. V was pared by 1 base and J by 6 bases, with 24 bases between.

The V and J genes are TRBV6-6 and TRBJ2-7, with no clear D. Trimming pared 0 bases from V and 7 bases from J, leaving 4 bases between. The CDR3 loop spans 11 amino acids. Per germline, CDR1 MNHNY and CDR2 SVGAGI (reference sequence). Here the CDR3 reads CASSYSGEQYF. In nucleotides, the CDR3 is TGTGCCAGCAGTTACTCGGGGGAGCAGTACTTC.

CDR3 residues: CASSYAGGNNEQFF. The CDR3 DNA reads as TGTGCCAGCAGTTACGCGGGAGGGAACAATGAGCAGTTCTTC. The chain is built from TRBV6-5 and TRBJ2-1; 9 positions agree with TRBD2. V gave up 2 bases and J gave up 5 bases; unmatched junction bases: 1. Germline V gives CDR1 MNHEY, CDR2 SVGAGI. The CDR3 length is 14 residues.

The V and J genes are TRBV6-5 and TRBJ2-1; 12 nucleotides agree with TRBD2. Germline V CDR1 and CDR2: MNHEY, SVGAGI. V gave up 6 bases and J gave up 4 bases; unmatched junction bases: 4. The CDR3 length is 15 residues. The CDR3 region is CASSFTSGRYNEQFF. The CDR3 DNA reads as TGTGCCAGCAGCTTTACTAGCGGGAGGTACAATGAGCAGTTCTTC.

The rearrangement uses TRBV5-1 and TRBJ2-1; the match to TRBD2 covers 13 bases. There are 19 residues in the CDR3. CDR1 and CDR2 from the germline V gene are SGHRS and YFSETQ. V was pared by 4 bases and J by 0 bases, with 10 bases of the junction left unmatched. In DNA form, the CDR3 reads TGCGCCAGCAGCGACCCGACTAGCGGGAGGACCAGCTCCTACAATGAGCAGTTCTTC. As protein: CASSDPTSGRTSSYNEQFF.

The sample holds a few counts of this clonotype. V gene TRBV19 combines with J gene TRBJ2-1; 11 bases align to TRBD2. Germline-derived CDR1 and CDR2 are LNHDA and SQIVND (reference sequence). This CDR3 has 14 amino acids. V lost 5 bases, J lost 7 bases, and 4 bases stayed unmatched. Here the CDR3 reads CASSRLAGGNEQFF. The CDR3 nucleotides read TGTGCCAGTAGTCGCCTAGCGGGAGGAAATGAGCAGTTCTTC.

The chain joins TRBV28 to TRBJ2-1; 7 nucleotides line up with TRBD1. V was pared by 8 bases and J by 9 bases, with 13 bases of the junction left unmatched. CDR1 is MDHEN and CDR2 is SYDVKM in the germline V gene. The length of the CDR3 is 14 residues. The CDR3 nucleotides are TGTGCCAGCCCCCCGGACAGGTCCACCAGTGAGCAGTTCTTC. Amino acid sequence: CASPPDRSTSEQFF.

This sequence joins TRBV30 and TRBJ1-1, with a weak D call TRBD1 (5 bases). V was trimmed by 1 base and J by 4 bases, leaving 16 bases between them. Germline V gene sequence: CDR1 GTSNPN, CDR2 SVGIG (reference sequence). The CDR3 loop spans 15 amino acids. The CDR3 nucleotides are TGTGCCTGGAGTGCCCTCCGGGGGGTCGGCACTGAAGCTTTCTTT. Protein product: CAWSALRGVGTEAFF.

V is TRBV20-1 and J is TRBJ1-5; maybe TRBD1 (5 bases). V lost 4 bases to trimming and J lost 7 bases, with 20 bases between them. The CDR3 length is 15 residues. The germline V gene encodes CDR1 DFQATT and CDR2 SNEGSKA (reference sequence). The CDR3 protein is CSAIGVGGVGQPQHF. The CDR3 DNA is TGCAGTGCTATAGGGGTGGGGGGAGTGGGCCAGCCCCAGCATTTT.

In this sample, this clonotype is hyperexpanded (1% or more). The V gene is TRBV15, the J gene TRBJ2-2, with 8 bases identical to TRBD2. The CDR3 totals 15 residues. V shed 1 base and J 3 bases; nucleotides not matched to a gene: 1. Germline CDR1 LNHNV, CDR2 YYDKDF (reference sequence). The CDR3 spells CATSRGAGDTGELFF. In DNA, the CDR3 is TGTGCCACCAGCAGAGGAGCGGGAGACACCGGGGAGCTGTTTTTT.

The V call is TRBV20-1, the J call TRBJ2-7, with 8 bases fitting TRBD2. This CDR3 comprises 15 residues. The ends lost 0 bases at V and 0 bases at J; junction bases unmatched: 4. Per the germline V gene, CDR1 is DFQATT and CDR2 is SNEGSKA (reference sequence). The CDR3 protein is CSARDPTSGSYEQYF. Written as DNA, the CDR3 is TGCAGTGCTAGAGATCCAACTAGCGGCTCCTACGAGCAGTACTTC.

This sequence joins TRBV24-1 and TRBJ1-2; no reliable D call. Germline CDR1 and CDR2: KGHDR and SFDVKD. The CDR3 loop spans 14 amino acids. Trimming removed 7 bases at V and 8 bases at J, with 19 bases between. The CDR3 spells CATSQTAGLGGYTF. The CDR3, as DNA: TGTGCCACCAGCCAGACGGCTGGATTGGGGGGCTACACCTTC.

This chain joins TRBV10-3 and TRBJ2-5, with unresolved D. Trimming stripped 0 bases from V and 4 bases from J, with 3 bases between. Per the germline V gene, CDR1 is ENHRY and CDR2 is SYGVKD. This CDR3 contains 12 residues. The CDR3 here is CAISESGETQYF. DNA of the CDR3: TGTGCCATCAGTGAGTCAGGAGAGACCCAGTACTTC.

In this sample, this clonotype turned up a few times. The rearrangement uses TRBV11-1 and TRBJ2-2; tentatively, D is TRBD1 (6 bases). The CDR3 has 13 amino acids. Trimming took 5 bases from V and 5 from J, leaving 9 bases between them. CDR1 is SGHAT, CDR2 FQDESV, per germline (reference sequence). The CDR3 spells CASSLGGTGELFF. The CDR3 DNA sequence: TGTGCCAGCAGCCTAGGGGGAACCGGGGAGCTGTTTTTT. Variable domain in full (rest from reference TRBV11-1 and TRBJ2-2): EAEVAQSPRYKITEKSQAVAFWCDPISGHATLYWYRQILGQGPELLVQFQDESVVDDSQLPKDRFSAERLKGVDSTLKIQPAELGDSAMYLCASSLGGTGELFFGEGSRLTVL.

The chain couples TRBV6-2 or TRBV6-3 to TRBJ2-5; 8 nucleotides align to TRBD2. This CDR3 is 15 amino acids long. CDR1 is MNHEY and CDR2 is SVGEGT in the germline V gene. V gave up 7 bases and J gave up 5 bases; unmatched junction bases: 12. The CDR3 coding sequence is TGTGCCAGCACCAGAGCGGGAGCCGGCGGGGAGACCCAGTACTTC. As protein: CASTRAGAGGETQYF.

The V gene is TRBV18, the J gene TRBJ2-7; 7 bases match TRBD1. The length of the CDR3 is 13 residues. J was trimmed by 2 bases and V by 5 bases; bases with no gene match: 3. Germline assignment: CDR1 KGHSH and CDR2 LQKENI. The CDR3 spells CASSLQGPYEQYF. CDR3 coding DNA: TGTGCCAGCTCATTACAGGGGCCCTACGAGCAGTACTTC.

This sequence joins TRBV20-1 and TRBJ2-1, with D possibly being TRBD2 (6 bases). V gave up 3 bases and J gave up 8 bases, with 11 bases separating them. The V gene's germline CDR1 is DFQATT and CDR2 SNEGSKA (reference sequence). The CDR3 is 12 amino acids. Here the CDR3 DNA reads TGCAGTGCTAGCGGGAGTATAGATGAGCAGTTCTTC. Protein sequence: CSASGSIDEQFF.

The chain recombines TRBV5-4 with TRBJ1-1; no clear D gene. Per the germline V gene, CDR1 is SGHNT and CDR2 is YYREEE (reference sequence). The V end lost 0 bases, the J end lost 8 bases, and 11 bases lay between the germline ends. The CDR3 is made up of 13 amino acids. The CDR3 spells CASSLARLREAFF. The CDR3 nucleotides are TGTGCCAGCAGCTTGGCCCGACTGAGAGAAGCTTTCTTT. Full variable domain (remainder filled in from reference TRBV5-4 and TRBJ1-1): ETGVTQSPTHLIKTRGQQVTLRCSSQSGHNTVSWYQQALGQGPQFIFQYYREEENGRGNFPPRFSGLQFPNYSSELNVNALELDDSALYLCASSLARLREAFFGQGTRLTVV.

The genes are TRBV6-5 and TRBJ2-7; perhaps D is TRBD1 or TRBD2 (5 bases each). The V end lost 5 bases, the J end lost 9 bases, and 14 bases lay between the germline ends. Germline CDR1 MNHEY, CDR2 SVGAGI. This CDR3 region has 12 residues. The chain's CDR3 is CASSEGTLVQYF. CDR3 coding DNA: TGTGCCAGCAGTGAAGGGACGTTAGTGCAGTACTTC.

Here the CDR3 DNA reads TGTGCCAGTAGTACTAGACAGGGATCGACAGATACGCAGTATTTT. Translated: CASSTRQGSTDTQYF. The chain uses TRBV19 and TRBJ2-3; TRBD1 agrees at 7 bases. V was pared by 4 bases and J by 3 bases, with 7 bases of the junction left unmatched. The CDR3 loop spans 15 amino acids. Germline CDR1 reads LNHDA; CDR2 reads SQIVND (reference sequence).